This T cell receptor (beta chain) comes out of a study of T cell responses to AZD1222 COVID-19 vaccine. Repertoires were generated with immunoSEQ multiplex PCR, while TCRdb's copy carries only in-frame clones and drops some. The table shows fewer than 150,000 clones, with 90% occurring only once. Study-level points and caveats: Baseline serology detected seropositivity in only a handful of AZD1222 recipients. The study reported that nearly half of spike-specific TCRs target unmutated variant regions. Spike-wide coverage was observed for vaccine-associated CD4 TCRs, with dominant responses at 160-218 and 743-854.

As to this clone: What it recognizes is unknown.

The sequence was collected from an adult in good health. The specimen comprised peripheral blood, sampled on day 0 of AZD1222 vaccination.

Written as DNA, the CDR3 is TGTGCCAGCAGCCAGGGGACAGGGAACTATGGCTACACCTTC. As protein: CASSQGTGNYGYTF. This chain links TRBV3-1 (or the pseudogene TRBV3-2) with TRBJ1-2; the match to TRBD1 covers 9 bases. CDR3 length: 14 residues. V gave up 3 bases and J gave up 2 bases; unmatched junction bases: 1. CDR1 is LGHDT, CDR2 YNNKEL, per germline (reference sequence).